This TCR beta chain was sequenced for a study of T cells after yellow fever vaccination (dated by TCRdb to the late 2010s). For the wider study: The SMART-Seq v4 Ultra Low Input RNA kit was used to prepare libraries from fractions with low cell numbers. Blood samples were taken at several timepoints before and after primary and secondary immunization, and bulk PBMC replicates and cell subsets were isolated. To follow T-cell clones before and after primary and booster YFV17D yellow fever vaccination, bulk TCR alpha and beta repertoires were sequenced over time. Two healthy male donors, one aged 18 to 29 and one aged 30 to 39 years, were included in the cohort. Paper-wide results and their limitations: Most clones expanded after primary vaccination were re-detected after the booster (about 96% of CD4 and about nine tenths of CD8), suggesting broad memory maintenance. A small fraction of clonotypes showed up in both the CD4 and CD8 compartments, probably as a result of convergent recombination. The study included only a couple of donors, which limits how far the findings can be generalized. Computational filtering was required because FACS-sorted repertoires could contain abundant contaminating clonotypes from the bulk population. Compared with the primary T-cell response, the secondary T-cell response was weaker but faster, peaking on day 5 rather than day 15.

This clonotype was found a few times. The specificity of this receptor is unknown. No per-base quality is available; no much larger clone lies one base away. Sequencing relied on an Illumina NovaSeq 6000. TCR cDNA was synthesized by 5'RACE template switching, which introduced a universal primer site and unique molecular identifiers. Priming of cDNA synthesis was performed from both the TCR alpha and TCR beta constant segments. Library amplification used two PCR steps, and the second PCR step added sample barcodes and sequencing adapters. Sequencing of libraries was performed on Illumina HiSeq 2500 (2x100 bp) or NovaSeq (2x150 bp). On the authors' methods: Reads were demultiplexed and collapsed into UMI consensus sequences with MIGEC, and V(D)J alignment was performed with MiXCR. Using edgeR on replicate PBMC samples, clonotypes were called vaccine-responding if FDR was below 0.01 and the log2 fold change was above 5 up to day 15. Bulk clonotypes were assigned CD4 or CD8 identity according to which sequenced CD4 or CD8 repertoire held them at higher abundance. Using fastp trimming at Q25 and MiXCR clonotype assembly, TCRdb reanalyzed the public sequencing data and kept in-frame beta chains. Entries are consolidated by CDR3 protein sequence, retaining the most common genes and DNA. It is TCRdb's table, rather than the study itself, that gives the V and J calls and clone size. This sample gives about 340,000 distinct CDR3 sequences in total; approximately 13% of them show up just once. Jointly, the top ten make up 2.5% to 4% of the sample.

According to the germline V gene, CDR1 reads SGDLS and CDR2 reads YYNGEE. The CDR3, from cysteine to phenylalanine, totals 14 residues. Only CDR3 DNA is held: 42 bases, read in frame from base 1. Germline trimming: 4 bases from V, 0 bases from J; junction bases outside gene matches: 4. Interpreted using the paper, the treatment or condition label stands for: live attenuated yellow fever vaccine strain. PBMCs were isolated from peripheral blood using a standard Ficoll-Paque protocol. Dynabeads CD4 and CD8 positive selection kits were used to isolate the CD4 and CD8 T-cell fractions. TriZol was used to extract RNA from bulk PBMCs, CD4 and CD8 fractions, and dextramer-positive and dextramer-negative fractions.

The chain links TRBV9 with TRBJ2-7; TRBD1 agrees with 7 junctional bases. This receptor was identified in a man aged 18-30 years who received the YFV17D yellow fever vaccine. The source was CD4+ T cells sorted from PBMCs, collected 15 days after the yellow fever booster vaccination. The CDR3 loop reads CASSPTGSSYEQYF. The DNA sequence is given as TGTGCCAGCAGCCCGACAGGGAGCTCCTACGAGCAGTACTTC.